This T cell receptor (beta chain) was recorded in a study of T cells after yellow fever vaccination. The CDR3 has 16 amino acids. CDR1 SGHNT and CDR2 YYREEE come from the germline V gene (reference sequence). Trimming took 5 bases from V and 8 from J; bases not matched to a gene: 17. TCRdb reanalysed the 5' RACE reads using MiXCR and keeps one entry per CDR3 protein. The sample has 300,000 or so distinct CDR3 sequences, around 10% seen once. The rearrangement joins TRBV5-4 to TRBJ1-2; 8 bases are a match to TRBD1. This receptor was taken from a man younger than 30 who received the YFV17D yellow fever vaccine. Sequenced here: CD4+ T cells sorted from PBMCs, sampled 5 days after the yellow fever booster vaccination. The CDR3 region is CASSYGPGGDFLGYTF. The CDR3 bases are TGTGCCAGCAGTTACGGCCCAGGGGGCGATTTTTTGGGCTACACCTTC.